A single T cell receptor (beta chain) is shown here with its context. The antigen remains unidentified. This sample was included in a study of T-cell reconstitution after alpha-beta-depleted transplantation in children. Study-level results: Recipient T cells and thymic progenitors that survived were the source of the high TCRbeta diversity seen at day 60 in some patients. Reports say that about two months after transplant, the alpha-beta T cells came out of several hundred graft clones that had expanded. Hyperexpanded clones declined; after one year, newly produced T cells mostly supplied diversity.

Molecular barcoding with unique molecular identifiers was used for the TCRbeta library. TCRdb re-called the PCR reads with MiXCR, one entry per CDR3 protein. The sample includes about 980,000 distinct CDR3 sequences, roughly 29% of them seen just once. CDR1 and CDR2 from the germline V gene are SGHKS and YYEKEE (reference sequence). CDR3 size: 12 residues. Trimming shortened V by 4 bases and J by 5 bases, and 9 bases separated the two germline ends. The sample consisted of PBMCs, mostly from graft donor cells, taken 360 days after TCRalphabeta/CD19-depleted stem cell transplant. This TCR came from a boy under two years old who had a stem cell transplant for SCID, so the T cells may come from the graft donor. This rearrangement joins TRBV5-5 to TRBJ2-5; D is undetermined. This chain's CDR3 is CASSNPQETQYF. CDR3 sequence (DNA): TGTGCCAGCAGCAATCCCCAGGAGACCCAGTACTTC.